What follows are 21 T cell receptor beta chains derived from one specimen sequenced in a study of blood T cell repertoires in COVID-19. Generated by immunoSEQ multiplex PCR, the TCRdb table keeps only in-frame clones and is missing some. The sample contains 170,000 or so clones, around 80% of which appear only once. The specimen sequenced was peripheral blood. The receptors here all came from a man between 70 and 80 years old with active or convalescent COVID-19.

The V gene is TRBV5-4, the J gene TRBJ1-2; the match to TRBD1 covers 7 bases. CDR1 and CDR2 from the germline V gene are SGHNT and YYREEE (reference sequence). This CDR3 is built from 15 residues. The V and J ends lost 6 bases and 1 base, in that order; junction bases with no gene match: 9. The DNA of the CDR3 is TGTGCCAGCAACCTGGGGACAGCCCTTAACTATGGCTACACCTTC. Protein sequence: CASNLGTALNYGYTF.

The chain recombines TRBV9 with TRBJ1-3; no clear D. There are 15 residues in the CDR3. CDR1 and CDR2 (germline): SGDLS, YYNGEE. Trimming stripped 0 bases from V and 5 bases from J, with 12 bases between. The CDR3 DNA reads as TGTGCCAGCAGCGTAGGAGGGCGTGTTCGAAACACCATATATTTT. It specifies CASSVGGRVRNTIYF.

A single count supports this clone. The V gene is TRBV27, the J gene TRBJ2-2, with TRBD1 matching over 9 bases. Germline V gene lookup returns CDR1 MNHEY and CDR2 SMNVEV (reference sequence). The trim removed 8 bases at V and 7 bases at J, leaving 5 bases unmatched. The CDR3 has 13 residues. This CDR3 is CASWTGVGGELFF. CDR3 coding DNA: TGTGCCAGCTGGACAGGGGTAGGCGGGGAGCTGTTTTTT.

The CDR3 coding sequence is TGTGCCAGCAGCCCACGGACTAGCACTGAGACCCAGTACTTC. This codes for CASSPRTSTETQYF. The gene calls are TRBV3-1 (or the pseudogene TRBV3-2) and TRBJ2-5; the match to TRBD2 covers 8 bases. Germline CDR1 reads LGHDT; CDR2 reads YNNKEL (reference sequence). The CDR3 covers 14 residues. The J segment lost 5 bases and the V segment lost 4 bases, leaving 6 bases of the junction unmatched.

The gene calls are TRBV7-8 and TRBJ1-5; 8 bases match TRBD1. Unmatched junction bases numbered 2, after V lost 1 base and J lost 0 bases. CDR3 length: 16 amino acids. Germline V gene lookup returns CDR1 SGHVS and CDR2 FQNEAQ. The CDR3 sequence: CASSLGQGLSNQPQHF. In DNA, the CDR3 is TGTGCCAGCAGCTTAGGACAGGGGCTTAGCAATCAGCCCCAGCATTTT.

This CDR3 is CASSAHFYTDTQYF. CDR3 nucleotide sequence: TGTGCCAGCAGCGCCCACTTCTACACAGATACGCAGTATTTT. V is TRBV9 and J is TRBJ2-3, with unresolved D. The germline gives CDR1 SGDLS, CDR2 YYNGEE. The V gene lost 3 bases and the J gene lost 2 bases, with 10 bases spanning the gap. CDR3 length: 14 amino acids. Filled out from reference TRBV9 and TRBJ2-3, the complete variable domain reads DSGVTQTPKHLITATGQRVTLRCSPRSGDLSVYWYQQSLDQGLQFLIQYYNGEERAKGNILERFSAQQFPDLHSELNLSSLELGDSALYFCASSAHFYTDTQYFGPGTRLTVL.

The chain has TRBV10-3 and TRBJ2-7; 14 bases are shared with TRBD2. Per the germline V gene, CDR1 is ENHRY and CDR2 is SYGVKD. V dropped 8 bases and J dropped 0; count of bases not matched to a gene: 9. The CDR3 length is 17 residues. The CDR3, as DNA: TGTGCCATCGGCGGGACTAGCGGGGGCCCCAGCTCCTACGAGCAGTACTTC. As protein: CAIGGTSGGPSSYEQYF.

The V gene is TRBV5-4, the J gene TRBJ2-6, with 10 bases identical to TRBD1. V shed 5 bases and J 2 bases; nucleotides not matched to a gene: 7. Germline V gives CDR1 SGHNT, CDR2 YYREEE (reference sequence). The CDR3 loop spans 17 amino acids. The CDR3 coding sequence is TGTGCCAGCAGTCGCCGGACAGGGGGAACTGGGGCCAACGTCCTGACTTTC. It is translated as CASSRRTGGTGANVLTF.

This clone showed up just a few times. This chain joins TRBV3-1 (or the pseudogene TRBV3-2) and TRBJ1-2, with TRBD1 as a possible D gene (6 bases). Germline V gives CDR1 LGHDT, CDR2 YNNKEL (reference sequence). The CDR3 totals 13 residues. Trimming removed 4 bases at V and 8 bases at J, with 14 bases between. Here the CDR3 reads CASSPRGGNGYTF. The CDR3 DNA reads as TGTGCCAGCAGCCCTCGAGGGGGAAACGGCTACACCTTC.

The chain has TRBV6-2 or TRBV6-3 and TRBJ2-3, with 9 positions matching TRBD2. There are 18 residues in the CDR3. V gave up 2 bases and J gave up 1 base; unmatched junction bases: 10. Germline assignment: CDR1 MNHEY and CDR2 SVGEGT. The CDR3 protein is CASSYGAGGLSGTDTQYF. CDR3 DNA: TGTGCCAGCAGTTACGGAGCGGGGGGCCTAAGTGGCACAGATACGCAGTATTTT.

This chain joins TRBV6-2 or TRBV6-3 and TRBJ1-4; no firm D call. Trimming took 2 bases from V and 7 from J, leaving 5 bases between them. Germline-derived CDR1 and CDR2 are MNHEY and SVGEGT. The CDR3 is 12 amino acids. The CDR3 region is CASSYRREKLFF. In DNA, the CDR3 is TGTGCCAGCAGTTACCGTCGTGAAAAACTGTTTTTT.

The rearrangement joins TRBV3-1 (or the pseudogene TRBV3-2) to TRBJ2-1; 8 nucleotides agree with TRBD2. From germline, CDR1 is LGHDT and CDR2 YNNKEL (reference sequence). V shed 8 bases and J 8 bases; nucleotides not matched to a gene: 11. CDR3 length equals 14 residues. The CDR3 DNA reads as TGTGCCAGCGCTTCTCCGGGACTAGGGGATGAGCAGTTCTTC. Amino acid sequence: CASASPGLGDEQFF.

To note about this clone: At one end the junction does not follow the germline gene, possibly because of a read error. The CDR3 nucleotides are TGTGCTAGCAGCCCAGGACTTTTCAATGAGCAGTTCTTC. Translated: CASSPGLFNEQFF. This chain links TRBV7-7 with TRBJ2-1; TRBD2 is a possible D gene (5 bases). The CDR3 spans 13 residues. The V gene's germline CDR1 is SSHAT and CDR2 FNYEAQ (reference sequence).

The chain employs TRBV6-5 and TRBJ1-2; D is ambiguous. CDR1 MNHEY and CDR2 SVGAGI come from the germline V gene. The CDR3 contains 13 residues. V was cut by 8 bases and J by 1 base, with 11 bases left in between. The CDR3 here is CASGEDRNYGYTF. The CDR3 DNA follows: TGTGCCAGCGGGGAGGACCGTAACTATGGCTACACCTTC.

Only a few counts were recorded for this clone. The genes are TRBV5-1 and TRBJ2-1, with 10 bases matching TRBD2. The CDR3 spans 15 residues. J was trimmed by 5 bases and V by 1 base; bases with no gene match: 3. The germline gives CDR1 SGHRS, CDR2 YFSETQ. The CDR3 bases are TGCGCCAGCAGCTTGCTAGCGGGAGCTGACAATGAGCAGTTCTTC. Its protein is CASSLLAGADNEQFF.

The chain carries TRBV7-2 and TRBJ2-7; D unresolved. CDR1 SGHTA and CDR2 FQGNSA come from the germline V gene. Trimming took off 0 bases at V and 3 bases at J, with 12 bases between the two ends. This CDR3 is built from 15 residues. CDR3: CASSLAPGQNYEQYF. CDR3 DNA: TGTGCCAGCAGCTTAGCGCCTGGGCAGAACTACGAGCAGTACTTC.

This chain connects TRBV3-1 (or the pseudogene TRBV3-2) to TRBJ2-7; D uncertain. The CDR3 loop spans 15 amino acids. Trimming removed 1 base at V and 0 bases at J, with 10 bases between. Germline V CDR1 and CDR2: LGHDT, YNNKEL (reference sequence). In nucleotides, the CDR3 is TGTGCCAGCAGCCAAGGCCCCTCCGGCTCCTACGAGCAGTACTTC. As protein: CASSQGPSGSYEQYF.

The chain is built from TRBV2 and TRBJ1-2; a possible D gene is TRBD1 (5 bases). CDR3 length: 14 amino acids. V was trimmed by 1 base and J by 8 bases, leaving 14 bases between them. Per the germline V gene, CDR1 is SNHLY and CDR2 is FYNNEI. CDR3 sequence: CASSEDLARAGYTF. The DNA of the CDR3 is TGTGCCAGCAGTGAAGATTTGGCCAGGGCGGGCTACACCTTC.

The chain has TRBV5-6 and TRBJ1-2, with D unresolved. The CDR3 is 12 amino acids. Deletions cut 0 bases from V and 6 bases from J, with 6 bases between. Per the germline V gene, CDR1 is SGHDT and CDR2 is YYEEEE. DNA of the CDR3: TGTGCCAGCAGCTTGGGGCCGAATGGCTACACCTTC. This sequence encodes CASSLGPNGYTF.

The CDR3 bases are TGTGCCAGCAGTCCTCCGGGACAGGGTGCCACCGGGGAGCTGTTTTTT. The encoded protein is CASSPPGQGATGELFF. The V and J genes are TRBV28 and TRBJ2-2; 9 nucleotides agree with TRBD1. The CDR3 has 16 residues. V lost 5 bases, J lost 4 bases, and 8 bases stayed unmatched. Germline V gene lookup returns CDR1 MDHEN and CDR2 SYDVKM. Complete variable domain (other parts from reference TRBV28 and TRBJ2-2): DVKVTQSSRYLVKRTGEKVFLECVQDMDHENMFWYRQDPGLGLRLIYFSYDVKMKEKGDIPEGYSVSREKKERFSLILESASTNQTSMYLCASSPPGQGATGELFFGEGSRLTVL.

The CDR3 DNA reads as TGTGCCAGTTGGACAGAAAGGGCTATTGAAGCTTTCTTT. Protein sequence: CASWTERAIEAFF. This sequence joins TRBV27 and TRBJ1-1, with a possible D match to TRBD1 (6 bases). V lost 9 bases, J lost 7 bases, and 18 bases lay in between. Germline CDR1 MNHEY, CDR2 SMNVEV (reference sequence). The CDR3 length is 13 residues.